Described below is a single TCR beta chain sequence and its context. Its antigen is not identified. There are 15 residues in the CDR3. Germline V gene sequence: CDR1 SEHNR, CDR2 FQNEAQ (reference sequence). V gave up 1 base and J gave up 7 bases, with 13 bases separating them. The data were taken from a study of T cell responses to AZD1222 COVID-19 vaccine. Study-wide results and caveats: Just 5 or 6 AZD1222 recipients tested seropositive at baseline. Reportedly, nearly half of unique spike TCRs recognized epitopes outside B.1.351/B.1.1.7 mutations. Increased Spike-specific TCR breadth and depth were observed after two AZD1222 doses. Donors were largely white British and mainly female; clonal diversity was possibly underestimated.

Produced via immunoSEQ multiplex PCR; TCRdb's table is partial and in-frame only. The sample includes around 78,000 clones, 88% of them seen just once. The chain carries TRBV7-9 and TRBJ1-4, with a possible D match to TRBD1 (6 bases). The receptor comes from an adult in good health. The sample consisted of peripheral blood, taken on day 0 of MenACWY control vaccination. CDR3 protein: CASSLVLAGVEKLFF. The CDR3 nucleotides read TGTGCCAGCAGCTTAGTCTTGGCAGGGGTTGAAAAACTGTTTTTT.